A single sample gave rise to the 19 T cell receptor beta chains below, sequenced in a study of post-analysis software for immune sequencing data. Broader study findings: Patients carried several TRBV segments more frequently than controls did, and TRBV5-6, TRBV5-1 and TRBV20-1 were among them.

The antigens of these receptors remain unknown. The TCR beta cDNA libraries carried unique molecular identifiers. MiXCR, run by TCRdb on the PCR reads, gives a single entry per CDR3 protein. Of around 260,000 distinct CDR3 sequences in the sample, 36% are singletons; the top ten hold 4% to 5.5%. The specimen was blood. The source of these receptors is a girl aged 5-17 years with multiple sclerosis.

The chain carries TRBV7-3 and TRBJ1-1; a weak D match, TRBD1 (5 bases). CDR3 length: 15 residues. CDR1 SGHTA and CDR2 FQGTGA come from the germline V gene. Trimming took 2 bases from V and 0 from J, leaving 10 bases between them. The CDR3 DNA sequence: TGTGCCAGCAGCTTACAAGGGACGGTGAACACTGAAGCTTTCTTT. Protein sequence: CASSLQGTVNTEAFF.

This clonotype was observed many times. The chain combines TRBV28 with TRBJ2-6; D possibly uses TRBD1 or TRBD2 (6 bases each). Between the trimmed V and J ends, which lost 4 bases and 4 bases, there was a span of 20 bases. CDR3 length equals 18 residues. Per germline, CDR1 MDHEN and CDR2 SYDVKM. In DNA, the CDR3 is TGTGCCAGCAGTTCTCGAGGGGGGCGGACTGGAGGGGCCAACGTCCTGACTTTC. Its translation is CASSSRGGRTGGANVLTF.

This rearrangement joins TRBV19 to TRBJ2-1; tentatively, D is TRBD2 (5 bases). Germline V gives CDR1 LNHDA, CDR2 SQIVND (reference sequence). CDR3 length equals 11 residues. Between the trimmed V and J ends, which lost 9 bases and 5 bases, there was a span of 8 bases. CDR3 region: CASRDNNEQFF. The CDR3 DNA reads TGTGCCAGCCGGGATAACAATGAGCAGTTCTTC.

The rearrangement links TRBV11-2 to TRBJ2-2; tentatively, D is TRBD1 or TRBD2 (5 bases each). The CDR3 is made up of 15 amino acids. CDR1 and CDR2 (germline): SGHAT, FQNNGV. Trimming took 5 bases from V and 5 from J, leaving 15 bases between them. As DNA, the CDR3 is TGTGCCAGCAGCCCCTTAGGGGAGAGGACCGGGGAGCTGTTTTTT. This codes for CASSPLGERTGELFF.

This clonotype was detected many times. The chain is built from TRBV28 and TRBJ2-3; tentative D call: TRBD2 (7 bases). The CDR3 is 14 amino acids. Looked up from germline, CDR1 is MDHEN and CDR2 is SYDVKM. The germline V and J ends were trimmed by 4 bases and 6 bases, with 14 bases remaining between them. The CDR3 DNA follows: TGTGCCAGCAGTTACAGAAGGGGGGGGGATACGCAGTATTTT. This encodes CASSYRRGGDTQYF.

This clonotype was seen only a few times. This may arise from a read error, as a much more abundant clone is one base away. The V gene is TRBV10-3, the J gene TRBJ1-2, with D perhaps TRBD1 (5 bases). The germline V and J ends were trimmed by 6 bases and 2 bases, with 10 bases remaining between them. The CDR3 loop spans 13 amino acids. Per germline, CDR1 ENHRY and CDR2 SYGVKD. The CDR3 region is CAIRGTANYGYTF. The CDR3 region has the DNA TGTGCCATCAGGGGGACGGCCAACTATGGCTACACCTTC.

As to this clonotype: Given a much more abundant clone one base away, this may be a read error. CDR3 in amino acids: CASREGLANEQFF. In DNA, the CDR3 is TGTGCCAGCAGGGAAGGACTAGCCAATGAGCAGTTCTTC. The gene calls are TRBV25-1 and TRBJ2-1; 8 nucleotides match TRBD2. With V trimmed by 6 bases and J by 6 bases, 4 bases remained unmatched. The CDR3 consists of 13 residues. CDR1 and CDR2 from the germline V gene are MGHDK and SYGVNS.

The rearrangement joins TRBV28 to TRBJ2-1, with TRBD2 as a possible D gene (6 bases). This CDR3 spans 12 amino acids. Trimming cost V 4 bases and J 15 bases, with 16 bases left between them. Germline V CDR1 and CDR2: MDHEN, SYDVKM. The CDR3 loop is CASSSGLQRGFF. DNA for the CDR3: TGTGCCAGCAGTTCGGGACTTCAACGTGGGTTCTTC.

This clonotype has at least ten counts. The CDR3 is CSVGGRRGGEENIQYF. CDR3 in DNA: TGCAGCGTCGGCGGCCGCAGAGGGGGTGAAGAGAACATTCAGTACTTC. The chain is built from TRBV29-1 and TRBJ2-4, with D possibly matching TRBD1 (6 bases). Trimming removed 6 bases at V and 7 bases at J, with 25 bases between. Germline CDR1 is SQVTM and CDR2 is ANQGSEA. The CDR3 has 16 amino acids.

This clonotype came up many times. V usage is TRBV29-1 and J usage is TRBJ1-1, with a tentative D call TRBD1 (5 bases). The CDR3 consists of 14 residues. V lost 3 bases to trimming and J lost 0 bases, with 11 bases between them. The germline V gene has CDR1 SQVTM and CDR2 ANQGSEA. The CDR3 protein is CSVDRGGVNTEAFF. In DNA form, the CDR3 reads TGCAGCGTTGATAGGGGAGGGGTGAACACTGAAGCTTTCTTT.

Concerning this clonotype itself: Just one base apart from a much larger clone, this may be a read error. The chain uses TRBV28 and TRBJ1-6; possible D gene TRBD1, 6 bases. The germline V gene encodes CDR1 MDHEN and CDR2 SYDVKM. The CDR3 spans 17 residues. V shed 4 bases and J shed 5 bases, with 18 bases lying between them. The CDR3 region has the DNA TGTGCCAGCAGTTCATCTCTCCTCCAGGGGAATAATTCACCCCTCCACTTT. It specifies CASSSSLLQGNNSPLHF.

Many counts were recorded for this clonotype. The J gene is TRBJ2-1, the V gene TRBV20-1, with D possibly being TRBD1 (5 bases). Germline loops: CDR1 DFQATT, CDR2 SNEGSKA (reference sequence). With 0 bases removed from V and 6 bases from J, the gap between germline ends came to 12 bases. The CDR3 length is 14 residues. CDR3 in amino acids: CSARDPRRGNEQFF. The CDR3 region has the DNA TGCAGTGCTAGAGATCCGAGAAGGGGCAATGAGCAGTTCTTC.

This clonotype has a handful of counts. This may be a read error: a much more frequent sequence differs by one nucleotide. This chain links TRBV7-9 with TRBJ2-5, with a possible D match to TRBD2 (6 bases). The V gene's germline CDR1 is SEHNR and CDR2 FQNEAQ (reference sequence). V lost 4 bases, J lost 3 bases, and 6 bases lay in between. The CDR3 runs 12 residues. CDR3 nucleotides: TGTGCCAGCAGCTGCGGGGAAGAGACCCAGTACTTC. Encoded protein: CASSCGEETQYF. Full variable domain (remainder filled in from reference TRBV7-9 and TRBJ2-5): DTGVSQNPRHKITKRGQNVTFRCDPISEHNRLYWYRQTLGQGPEFLTYFQNEAQLEKSRLLSDRFSAERPKGSFSTLEIQRTEQGDSAMYLCASSCGEETQYFGPGTRLLVL.

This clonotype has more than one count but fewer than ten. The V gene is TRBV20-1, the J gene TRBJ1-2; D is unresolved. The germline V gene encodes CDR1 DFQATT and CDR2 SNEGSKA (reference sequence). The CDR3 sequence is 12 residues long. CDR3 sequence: CSFGAYNYGYTF. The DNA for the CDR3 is TGCAGCTTCGGAGCTTACAACTATGGCTACACCTTC.

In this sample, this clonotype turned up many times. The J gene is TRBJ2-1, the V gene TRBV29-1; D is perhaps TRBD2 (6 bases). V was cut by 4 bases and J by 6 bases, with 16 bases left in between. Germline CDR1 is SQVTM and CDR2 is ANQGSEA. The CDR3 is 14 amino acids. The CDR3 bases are TGCAGCGTTGCAGTAGCGGTAAAACTCAATGAGCAGTTCTTC. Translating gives CSVAVAVKLNEQFF.

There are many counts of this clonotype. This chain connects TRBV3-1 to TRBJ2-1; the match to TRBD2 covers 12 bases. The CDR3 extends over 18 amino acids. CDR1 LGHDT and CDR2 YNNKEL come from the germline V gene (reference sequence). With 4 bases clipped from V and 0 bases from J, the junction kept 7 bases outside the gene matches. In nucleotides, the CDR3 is TGTGCCAGCAGCCTGGGCGGACTAGCGGGAAGCTCCTACAATGAGCAGTTCTTC. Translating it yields CASSLGGLAGSSYNEQFF.

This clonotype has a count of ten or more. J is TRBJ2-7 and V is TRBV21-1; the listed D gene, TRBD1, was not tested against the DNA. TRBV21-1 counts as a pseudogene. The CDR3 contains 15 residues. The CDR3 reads CAREGGNYLSYEQYF. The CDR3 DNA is TGTGCCAGAGAAGGGGGGAACTACCTATCCTACGAGCAGTACTTC.

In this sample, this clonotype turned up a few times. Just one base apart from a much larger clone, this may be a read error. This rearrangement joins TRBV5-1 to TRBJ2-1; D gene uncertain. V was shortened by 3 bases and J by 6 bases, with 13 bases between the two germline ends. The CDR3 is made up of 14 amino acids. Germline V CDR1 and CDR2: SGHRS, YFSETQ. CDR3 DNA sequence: TGCGCCAGCAGCTGGGAAGGTAGCATCAATGAGCAGTTCTTC. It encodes CASSWEGSINEQFF.

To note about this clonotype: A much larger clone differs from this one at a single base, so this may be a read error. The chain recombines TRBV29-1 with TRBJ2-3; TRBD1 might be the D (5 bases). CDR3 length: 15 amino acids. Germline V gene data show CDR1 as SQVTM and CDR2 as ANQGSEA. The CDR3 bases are TGCAGCGTTGTGCCCCCTCAGGGCGGCACAGTTACGCAGTATTTT. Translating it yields CSVVPPQGGTVTQYF.